This T cell receptor beta chain was sequenced in a study of CD8 T cells in ankylosing spondylitis (dated 2017 in TCRdb). In the study overall: The study profiled T cell receptor beta repertoires in healthy donors and ankylosing spondylitis patients to find disease-linked TCR variants. The full study cohort was made up of 25 ankylosing spondylitis patients and some 100 healthy donors. Peripheral blood was sampled, and synovial fluid was also collected from ankylosing spondylitis patients.

TCRdb shows the sequencer as Illumina HiSeq 2500. TCR beta libraries were prepared by quantitative 5'-RACE with molecular barcodes. In the authors' own workflow: Disease-linked TCR variants were identified with a new computational method built on a probabilistic model of VDJ rearrangement. TCRdb reran the public reads through fastp at Q25 and MiXCR, keeping productive beta chains. Rows matching on CDR3 protein sequence are summarized as one entry with the most common DNA and genes. TCRdb, not the authors, supplied the V and J calls. The sample table contains 100,000 to 150,000 distinct CDR3 sequences; only one count was recorded for about 10% of them. The leading ten clones occupy around 4.1% of the sample. Trimming takes 10 bases from V and 9 bases from J, and the germline ends sit 16 bases apart. The CDR3 contains 12 residues, cysteine and phenylalanine counted. Only the CDR3 portion is preserved as DNA: 36 bases, with reading frame beginning at the first base.

Results and caveats for the whole study, not just this receptor: According to the report, matched synovial fluid samples from ankylosing spondylitis patients were significantly enriched for the disease-linked clones. A CD8+ phenotype was shown by the disease-linked clones, which were found at relatively low frequencies in peripheral blood. Some TCR beta motif variants had previously been reported in synovial fluid and blood of reactive arthritis patients, which suggested common disease-initiation mechanisms. Blood from ankylosing spondylitis patients appeared to be characterized by a TCR beta motif composed of eight highly homologous amino acid variants.

To note about this clonotype: Its antigen is still unknown. It has no much larger one-base neighbor in the sample; base qualities were not kept.

This receptor was obtained from a female donor with ankylosing spondylitis or in good health (not recorded which). Specimen: blood, either unsorted or a sorted T cell fraction (not recorded which). In this chain, TRBV12-3 or TRBV12-4 is recombined with TRBJ2-1, and possibly TRBD2, on 6 matching bases. The CDR3 region: CAIAFLGGEQFF. In nucleotide form, the sequence is TGTGCCATCGCTTTTTTGGGGGGTGAGCAGTTCTTC.